What follows are 12 T cell receptor beta chains derived from one specimen sequenced in a study of graft-versus-host responses after intestinal transplantation. Generated by immunoSEQ multiplex PCR, the TCRdb table keeps only in-frame clones and is missing some. This repertoire shows fewer than 55,000 clones, roughly 95% found once; its top ten account for 0.2% to 0.25%. These receptors are not linked to any known antigen. The material sequenced was unstimulated CD8+ T cells sorted from spleen or lymph node cells, taken before transplant. The receptors come from a human donor who was the organ donor for an intestinal transplant.

About this clone: At one end, the junction sequence differs from germline, possibly due to a read error. V gene TRBV25-1 combines with J gene TRBJ1-6; D not certain. The CDR3 runs to 13 residues. Germline CDR1 and CDR2: MGHDK and SYGVNS. The CDR3 DNA reads as TGTGCTAGCAACGAGGGTTTAGACTCACCCCTCCACTTT. The encoded protein is CASNEGLDSPLHF. Complete variable domain (other parts from reference TRBV25-1 and TRBJ1-6): EADIYQTPRYLVIGTGKKITLECSQTMGHDKMYWYQQDPGMELHLIHYSYGVNSTEKGDLSSESTVSRIRTEHFPLTLESARPSHTSQYLCASNEGLDSPLHFGNGTRLTVT.

J is TRBJ1-1 and V is TRBV5-6; D gene ambiguous. V shed 0 bases and J shed 6 bases, with 9 bases lying between them. The CDR3 consists of 13 residues. Germline CDR1 is SGHDT and CDR2 is YYEEEE. CDR3 loop: CASSLGTLSEAFF. The CDR3 region has the DNA TGTGCCAGCAGCTTGGGTACCTTGTCTGAAGCTTTCTTT.

This clone was observed a few times. The chain links TRBV5-4 to TRBJ2-7; 10 bases agree with TRBD1. Germline values: CDR1 SGHNT, CDR2 YYREEE (reference sequence). There are 15 residues in the CDR3. With V trimmed by 4 bases and J by 4 bases, 8 bases remained unmatched. This CDR3 is CASSGWTGGIYEQYF. In DNA form, the CDR3 reads TGTGCCAGCAGCGGATGGACAGGGGGAATATACGAGCAGTACTTC.

The V call is TRBV10-3, the J call TRBJ2-1; 8 bases are shared with TRBD2. The CDR3 loop spans 14 amino acids. J gave up 4 bases and V 3 bases, and 2 bases lay outside the gene matches. The V gene's germline CDR1 is ENHRY and CDR2 SYGVKD. The CDR3 DNA is TGTGCCATCAGTGAAGCGGGGGTATACAATGAGCAGTTCTTC. Amino acid sequence: CAISEAGVYNEQFF.

Details on this clone: One end of the junction is discordant with germline, which a read error may explain. V gene TRBV11-2 combines with J gene TRBJ2-7, with 13 bases identical to TRBD2. The CDR3 spans 12 residues. Germline CDR1 reads SGHAT; CDR2 reads FQNNGV. In DNA form, the CDR3 reads TGTGCCAGCAGCTTAGGACTAGCGGGGGGTCACTTC. Protein sequence: CASSLGLAGGHF.

The chain employs TRBV6-5 and TRBJ1-1; no clear D gene. V lost 7 bases and J 2 bases, leaving 5 bases between the germline ends. Germline V gene sequence: CDR1 MNHEY, CDR2 SVGAGI. This CDR3 contains 11 residues. The CDR3 DNA reads TGTGCCAGCATCTCTAACACTGAAGCTTTCTTT. It translates to CASISNTEAFF.

This clone has just one count. V usage is TRBV15 and J usage is TRBJ1-1, with a tentative D call TRBD1 (6 bases). CDR3 size: 14 residues. Trimming removed 5 bases at V and 5 bases at J, with 15 bases between. Germline V lookup: CDR1 LNHNV, CDR2 YYDKDF (reference sequence). Here the CDR3 reads CATSPRGAGTEAFF. CDR3 nucleotides: TGTGCCACCAGCCCTCGGGGGGCTGGAACTGAAGCTTTCTTT.

The rearrangement uses TRBV19 and TRBJ1-5, with 8 bases aligning to TRBD1. The J segment lost 3 bases and the V segment lost 7 bases, leaving 14 bases of the junction unmatched. This CDR3 has 17 residues. Germline V gene lookup returns CDR1 LNHDA and CDR2 SQIVND (reference sequence). The CDR3 reads CASTMEAGGFVNQPQHF. The CDR3 coding sequence is TGTGCCAGTACCATGGAGGCAGGGGGCTTTGTCAATCAGCCCCAGCATTTT. Drawing the rest from reference TRBV19 and TRBJ1-5, the complete variable domain is DGGITQSPKYLFRKEGQNVTLSCEQNLNHDAMYWYRQDPGQGLRLIYYSQIVNDFQKGDIAEGYSVSREKKESFPLTVTSAQKNPTAFYLCASTMEAGGFVNQPQHFGDGTRLSIL.

Concerning this clone itself: One end of the junction is discordant with germline, which a read error may explain. The chain couples TRBV13 to TRBJ1-5, with 9 bases aligning to TRBD1. The CDR3 sequence is 15 residues long. From germline, CDR1 is PRHDT and CDR2 FYEKMQ (reference sequence). DNA of the CDR3: TGTGCCAGCAGCTCGGGACAGGGTAGCGATCAGCCCCAGCATTTT. Translated: CASSSGQGSDQPQHF.

The V call is TRBV19, the J call TRBJ2-3; D may be TRBD1 (6 bases). Per the germline V gene, CDR1 is LNHDA and CDR2 is SQIVND (reference sequence). This CDR3 comprises 14 residues. Trimming took 6 bases from V and 2 from J, leaving 12 bases between them. CDR3 DNA: TGTGCCAGTAGCACAGGGCCCAACACAGATACGCAGTATTTT. This translates into CASSTGPNTDTQYF.

V is TRBV7-8 and J is TRBJ1-6; D is perhaps TRBD1 (6 bases). CDR3 size: 19 residues. Trimming took off 4 bases at V and 0 bases at J, with 19 bases between the two ends. Looked up from germline, CDR1 is SGHVS and CDR2 is FQNEAQ. The CDR3 protein is CASSSEGVYLGSYNSPLHF. CDR3 nucleotides: TGTGCCAGCAGCTCTGAGGGGGTATATTTAGGCTCCTATAATTCACCCCTCCACTTT. Full variable domain (missing parts from reference TRBV7-8 and TRBJ1-6): GAGVSQSPRYKVAKRGQDVALRCDPISGHVSLFWYQQALGQGPEFLTYFQNEAQLDKSGLPSDRFFAERPEGSVSTLKIQRTQQEDSAVYLCASSSEGVYLGSYNSPLHFGNGTRLTVT.

The V gene is TRBV27, the J gene TRBJ2-7; D is perhaps TRBD1 or TRBD2 (5 bases each). Per germline, CDR1 MNHEY and CDR2 SMNVEV (reference sequence). CDR3 size: 19 residues. V lost 3 bases, J lost 0 bases, and 24 bases lay in between. As DNA, the CDR3 is TGTGCCAGCAGTTTGGCGGGCCCCGCGGGCACGGGGCTCTCCTACGAGCAGTACTTC. Protein product: CASSLAGPAGTGLSYEQYF.